The entry that follows covers one T cell receptor (beta chain) sequence. The data belong to a study of control samples from healthy donors and cancer patients. This CDR3 has 15 amino acids. Germline V gene sequence: CDR1 MGHRA, CDR2 YSYEKL. The ends were cut back, 2 bases at V and 2 bases at J, with 13 bases in the middle. Produced via immunoSEQ multiplex PCR; TCRdb's table is partial and in-frame only. The data show approximately 150,000 clones, with roughly 90% seen just once and more than 4% held by the top ten. The source is a young man in good health. The chain recombines TRBV4-1 with TRBJ2-7; possibly TRBD2 for D (5 bases). Sequenced material: blood. The CDR3 region has the DNA TGCGCCAGCAGCCAATTAAGCGGAAGAACCTACGAGCAGTACTTC. This translates into CASSQLSGRTYEQYF.